This paragraph reports one T cell receptor beta chain. The sample comes from a study of blood T cell repertoires in COVID-19. About the research overall: Researchers got acute and convalescent COVID-19 samples from the United States, Italy and Spain.

Germline V gives CDR1 SGHTS, CDR2 YDEGEE. This CDR3 is built from 16 residues. V lost 4 bases, J lost 8 bases, and 13 bases stayed unmatched. In the original analysis: It was from reference gene primer amplification that nucleated cell counts were estimated. TCRdb's table, derived via immunoSEQ multiplex PCR, lists solely in-frame clones and lacks some. That table is the source of V, J and clone size, and D and trimming were worked out from the DNA. The sample holds about 150,000 clones, 88% seen once. Source material: peripheral blood. The source of this sequence is a man between 50 and 59 years old who had recovered from COVID-19. The V gene is TRBV5-8, the J gene TRBJ2-1; 9 bases are a match to TRBD2. DNA of the CDR3: TGTGCCAGCAGCCTGAGGGGGGGACTAGCAATCGATGAGCAGTTCTTC. Translated: CASSLRGGLAIDEQFF.